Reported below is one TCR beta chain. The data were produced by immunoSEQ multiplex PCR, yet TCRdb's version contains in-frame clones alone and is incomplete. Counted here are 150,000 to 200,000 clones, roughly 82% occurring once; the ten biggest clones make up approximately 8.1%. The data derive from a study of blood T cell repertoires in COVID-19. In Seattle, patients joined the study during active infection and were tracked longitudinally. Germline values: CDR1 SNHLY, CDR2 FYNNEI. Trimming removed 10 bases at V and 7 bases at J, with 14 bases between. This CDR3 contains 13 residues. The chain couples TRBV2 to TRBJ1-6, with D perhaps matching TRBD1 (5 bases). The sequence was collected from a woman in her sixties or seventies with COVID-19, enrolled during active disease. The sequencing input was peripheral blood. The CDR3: CANPEGPNSPLHF. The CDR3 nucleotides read TGTGCCAACCCGGAGGGACCGAATTCACCCCTCCACTTT.